What follows is one T cell receptor (beta chain) and its context. The TCR beta CDR3 regions underwent amplification using RNA transcripts as the source. Primed by the HTBI set, a first-round RT-PCR was run on the TCR CDR3. One entry per CDR3 protein, called by TCRdb with MiXCR from the multiplex PCR reads. The sample lists fewer than 350,000 distinct CDR3 sequences, about 15% seen once, with 30% in the top ten. The length of the CDR3 is 18 residues. J was trimmed by 9 bases and V by 2 bases; bases with no gene match: 20. The germline gives CDR1 KGHSH, CDR2 LQKENI. These data originate in a study of T cells in Graves' hyperthyroidism and ophthalmopathy.

The chain combines TRBV18 with TRBJ2-5; 8 nucleotides line up with TRBD2. The sample comprised blood. This TCR was recovered from a woman aged 50 to 60 with Graves' hyperthyroidism that later progressed to Graves' ophthalmopathy. The CDR3 bases are TGTGCCAGCTCACCATTAAAACGGGATCCGCTCGGGCGGGAGGCCCAGTACTTC. Translating gives CASSPLKRDPLGREAQYF.